The T cell receptor (beta chain) described here comes from a study of regulatory T cells in long-lasting Graves disease. Study-wide context: The term persistent Graves' disease signified upward of 5 years on antithyroid drugs with positive TSH receptor antibodies. Study results and caveats: The study found lower TCR diversity in persistent Graves' patients than in newly diagnosed ones.

The authors built TCR beta libraries using iRepertoire HTBI primers and Arm-PCR of CDR3 regions. TCRdb ran MiXCR on the multiplex PCR reads and lists one entry per CDR3 protein. The sample has about 430,000 distinct CDR3 sequences, around 20% seen once. Trimming took 0 bases from V and 5 from J, leaving 14 bases between them. Germline V gene data show CDR1 as SGHRS and CDR2 as YFSETQ. CDR3 length: 15 residues. On this clonotype itself: The antigen is not known.

Time point indicated: persistent/refractory GD, antithyroid drugs over 5 years with positive TRAb. After RNA was extracted from PBMCs, the TCR library was made from it. The sequencing here drew on peripheral blood mononuclear cells (PBMCs), taken when the disease was refractory, from a patient treated with antithyroid drugs. The receptor was derived from a female donor with Graves disease. This chain uses TRBV5-1 with TRBJ2-5; D unclear. CDR3 sequence (DNA): TGCGCCAGCAGCTTGGCCGTGGCACTTCAGGAGACCCAGTACTTC. Protein sequence: CASSLAVALQETQYF.